Following are 21 T cell receptor beta chains from one sample sequenced in a study of metastatic and nonmetastatic thyroid tumors. All patients reached thyroid surgery having received no treatment beforehand. TCRdb reprocessed the PCR reads using MiXCR. The sample shows tens of thousands of clones, under 15% of them seen only once. The sequenced sample consisted of tumor tissue. These receptors originate from a female donor with papillary thyroid cancer or a benign thyroid nodule (not recorded which). Some clones in this sample may be carry-over from other donors' samples.

This clone was observed many times. This chain uses TRBV7-3 with TRBJ1-1; weak D call: TRBD1 (6 bases). Looked up from germline, CDR1 is SGHTA and CDR2 is FQGTGA. V shed 5 bases and J shed 1 base, with 11 bases lying between them. This CDR3 is built from 14 residues. CDR3 bases: TGTGCCAGCAGCCTCACAGGGCGGAACACTGAAGCTTTCTTT. Translated, it gives CASSLTGRNTEAFF.

In its sample, this clone was seen many times. This chain uses TRBV29-1 with TRBJ2-1; TRBD2 agrees at 9 bases. Germline values: CDR1 SQVTM, CDR2 ANQGSEA. This CDR3 spans 13 amino acids. With 4 bases clipped from V and 9 bases from J, the junction kept 7 bases outside the gene matches. The CDR3 sequence: CSVAGGRASEQFF. CDR3 bases: TGCAGCGTTGCTGGCGGGAGGGCCTCTGAGCAGTTCTTC.

Ten or more counts support this clone. The chain is built from TRBV11-3 and TRBJ2-5; 7 positions match TRBD2. After removal of 3 bases from V and 3 bases from J, the junction contained 10 bases not matched to a gene. This CDR3 spans 16 amino acids. Germline loops: CDR1 SGHNT, CDR2 YENEEA. CDR3 DNA sequence: TGTGCCAGCAGCTTCTTAGGGGTGGGGAGGGAAGAGACCCAGTACTTC. As protein: CASSFLGVGREETQYF.

The table lists this clone with a count of one. This may be a read error, as it is one base from a much larger clone. This chain connects TRBV11-2 to TRBJ2-1; D assignment may be TRBD1 or TRBD2 (5 bases each). CDR3 length: 15 amino acids. V lost 4 bases and J lost 5, with 15 bases in between. Germline CDR1 is SGHAT and CDR2 is FQNNGV. The chain's CDR3 is CASSYGGLADNEQFF. The CDR3 nucleotides read TGTGCCAGCAGCTATGGGGGTCTAGCAGACAATGAGCAGTTCTTC.

This clone was recorded a few times. The chain employs TRBV5-4 and TRBJ2-2; 9 bases agree with TRBD1. After removal of 4 bases from V and 4 bases from J, the junction contained 8 bases not matched to a gene. Germline CDR1 reads SGHNT; CDR2 reads YYREEE (reference sequence). The CDR3 totals 16 residues. CDR3 nucleotides: TGTGCCAGCAGCCCCCGAGGGGGACAGGGCACCGGGGAGCTGTTTTTT. Translating gives CASSPRGGQGTGELFF.

The V and J genes are TRBV18 and TRBJ2-6; 11 bases map to TRBD2. With V trimmed by 4 bases and J by 0 bases, 5 bases remained unmatched. CDR1 and CDR2 (germline): KGHSH, LQKENI. The CDR3 totals 18 residues. CDR3 in amino acids: CASSQELAGASGANVLTF. CDR3 DNA: TGTGCCAGCTCACAAGAACTAGCGGGGGCCTCTGGGGCCAACGTCCTGACTTTC.

This clone was counted ten times or more. This clone may be a read error of a much larger clone one base away. The gene calls are TRBV5-1 and TRBJ2-7, with 9 bases fitting TRBD1. CDR3 length: 17 amino acids. Trimming cost V 5 bases and J 9 bases; bases outside gene matches: 21. Germline CDR1 and CDR2: SGHRS and YFSETQ. CDR3 DNA: TGCGCCAGCAGTACAACCCCAACCGGGACAGGGTTTTGGGTGCAGTACTTC. Encoded protein: CASSTTPTGTGFWVQYF.

This clone has just a few counts. A clone one base away is much larger, so this may be a read error. The J gene is TRBJ2-7, the V gene TRBV20-1; D unresolved. The CDR3 loop spans 13 amino acids. The V gene's germline CDR1 is DFQATT and CDR2 SNEGSKA (reference sequence). CDR3 coding DNA: TGCAGTGCTAGTATCAGGCGCAACTACGGGCAGTACTTC. Translating it yields CSASIRRNYGQYF.

Points on this clone: A much larger clone differs by one base, so this may be a read error. In the same sample, other DNA sequences code for this CDR3. V is TRBV20-1 and J is TRBJ2-5; 7 nucleotides agree with TRBD2. The CDR3 covers 12 residues. Germline V gene lookup returns CDR1 DFQATT and CDR2 SNEGSKA (reference sequence). CDR3 sequence: CSAGTPRETQYF. In DNA, the CDR3 is TGCAGTGCTGGGACCCCGCGGGAGACACAGTACTTC.

This clone was seen at least ten times. The rearrangement joins TRBV9 to TRBJ1-2; a weak D match, TRBD1 (6 bases). Trimming pared 0 bases from V and 7 bases from J, leaving 10 bases between. The V gene's germline CDR1 is SGDLS and CDR2 YYNGEE. The CDR3 is made up of 13 amino acids. The CDR3 spells CASSVVPGAGYTF. The CDR3, as DNA: TGTGCCAGCAGCGTAGTTCCAGGGGCTGGCTACACCTTC.

This clone occurred many times. J is TRBJ2-5 and V is TRBV6-6; 9 bases are a match to TRBD1. Germline V gene lookup returns CDR1 MNHNY and CDR2 SVGAGI (reference sequence). V shed 2 bases, J shed 3 bases, and the junction held 1 base outside the gene matches. The CDR3 extends over 14 amino acids. CDR3: CASSYRTGEETQYF. The CDR3 DNA is TGTGCCAGCAGTTACCGGACAGGGGAAGAGACCCAGTACTTC.

The chain links TRBV27 to TRBJ2-7; D not resolved. Germline V gene data show CDR1 as MNHEY and CDR2 as SMNVEV (reference sequence). This CDR3 spans 14 amino acids. CDR3 protein: CGTAPGPRSYEQYF. The CDR3 DNA reads as TGTGGCACGGCGCCGGGTCCCCGTTCCTACGAGCAGTACTTC.

This sequence joins TRBV30 and TRBJ1-1; tentatively, D is TRBD1 (5 bases). From germline, CDR1 is GTSNPN and CDR2 SVGIG (reference sequence). The V gene lost 4 bases and the J gene lost 1 base, with 16 bases spanning the gap. This CDR3 is built from 15 residues. The CDR3 sequence: CAWILIGHSNTEAFF. CDR3 nucleotide sequence: TGTGCCTGGATCCTGATCGGACACTCGAACACTGAAGCTTTCTTT.

This clone was detected many times. The chain carries TRBV24-1 and TRBJ2-3; D is undetermined. The V gene lost 5 bases and the J gene lost 0 bases, with 17 bases spanning the gap. The CDR3 consists of 17 residues. Per germline, CDR1 KGHDR and CDR2 SFDVKD. CDR3 nucleotides: TGTGCCACCAGTGGCCGGATGGCAGAGGCTAGCACAGATACGCAGTATTTT. This sequence encodes CATSGRMAEASTDTQYF.

Turning to this clone: This may come from a read error, since a much larger clone is one base off. The sample holds other DNA sequences that translate to the same CDR3. This rearrangement joins TRBV7-2 to TRBJ2-2; 7 positions match TRBD2. The CDR3 consists of 14 residues. Germline V gene data show CDR1 as SGHTA and CDR2 as FQGNSA. The CDR3 reads CASSSTGGTGELFF. CDR3 coding DNA: TGTGCCAGCAGCTCCACGGGGGGAACCGGTGAGCTGTTTTTT.

This clone was observed many times. The chain couples TRBV5-4 to TRBJ2-7; D is unclear. This CDR3 has 16 residues. Trimming took 2 bases from V and 0 from J, leaving 15 bases between them. Germline CDR1 and CDR2: SGHNT and YYREEE (reference sequence). The chain's CDR3 is CASSLLSTDGSYEQYF. The CDR3 DNA is TGTGCCAGCAGCTTACTCTCAACGGACGGCTCCTACGAGCAGTACTTC.

The sample holds many counts of this clone. The genes are TRBV20-1 and TRBJ1-2, with D perhaps TRBD1 (5 bases). This CDR3 comprises 16 residues. V was pared by 0 bases and J by 5 bases, with 19 bases between. The germline V gene has CDR1 DFQATT and CDR2 SNEGSKA (reference sequence). The CDR3 sequence is CSARDFAGQGRYGYTF. In DNA, the CDR3 is TGCAGTGCTAGAGATTTCGCCGGGCAGGGCCGTTATGGCTACACCTTC.

Many counts were recorded for this clone. The chain has TRBV6-1 and TRBJ1-5; no definite D call. The CDR3 covers 13 residues. V shed 5 bases and J shed 5 bases, with 10 bases lying between them. Germline V gene lookup returns CDR1 MNHNS and CDR2 SASEGT. The CDR3 DNA reads as TGTGCCAGCAGTTCCTTTAGGGATCAGCCCCAGCATTTT. Translation: CASSSFRDQPQHF.

Concerning this clone itself: This could be a read error, since a much larger clone is one nucleotide away. This sequence joins TRBV7-2 and TRBJ2-7, with D unresolved. Trimming left V 3 bases short and J 10 bases short, with 19 bases between. This CDR3 region has 14 residues. CDR1 SGHTA and CDR2 FQGNSA come from the germline V gene. CDR3: CASSFDLVKDTQYF. The CDR3 DNA follows: TGTGCCAGCAGCTTCGATCTTGTTAAAGATACCCAGTACTTC.

This clone was counted at least ten times. V is TRBV19 and J is TRBJ1-1; possible D gene TRBD1, 5 bases. V shed 6 bases and J shed 1 base, with 9 bases lying between them. Germline lookup yields CDR1 LNHDA and CDR2 SQIVND (reference sequence). This CDR3 has 13 residues. This CDR3 reads CASSLGPNTEAFF. The CDR3 DNA is TGTGCCAGTAGCCTGGGACCGAACACTGAAGCTTTCTTT.

This clone was detected ten times or more. V usage is TRBV12-3 or TRBV12-4 and J usage is TRBJ2-1; possibly TRBD2 for D (5 bases). V gave up 0 bases and J gave up 7 bases, with 13 bases separating them. This CDR3 is built from 15 residues. The chain's CDR3 is CASSLARGPMNEQFF. In nucleotides, the CDR3 is TGTGCCAGCAGTTTAGCGAGAGGGCCTATGAATGAGCAGTTCTTC.